This T cell receptor (beta chain) derives from a study of CD8 T cells in ankylosing spondylitis. Germline CDR1 reads MNHNS; CDR2 reads SASEGT. V dropped 4 bases and J dropped 2; count of bases not matched to a gene: 10. CDR3 length: 16 residues. Study-wide findings and caveats: Apparently characteristic of ankylosing spondylitis blood was a TCR beta motif (under ten highly homologous variants). Reportedly, disease-linked clones are significantly enriched in ankylosing spondylitis patients' matched synovial fluid.

Construction of TCR beta libraries was performed using quantitative 5'-RACE with molecular barcodes. Using its own MiXCR run on the 5' RACE reads, TCRdb lists one record per CDR3 protein. This table has 700,000 or so distinct CDR3 sequences, 19% appearing once. This clonotype was detected only a few times. What it binds is not known. The specimen sequenced was blood, either unsorted or a sorted T cell fraction (not recorded which). The chain uses TRBV6-1 and TRBJ2-7; 8 nucleotides align to TRBD1. The source is a male donor with ankylosing spondylitis. The CDR3 DNA reads TGTGCCAGCAGTGGGTCATGGACAGGGCTTACCTACGAGCAGTACTTC. This codes for CASSGSWTGLTYEQYF.